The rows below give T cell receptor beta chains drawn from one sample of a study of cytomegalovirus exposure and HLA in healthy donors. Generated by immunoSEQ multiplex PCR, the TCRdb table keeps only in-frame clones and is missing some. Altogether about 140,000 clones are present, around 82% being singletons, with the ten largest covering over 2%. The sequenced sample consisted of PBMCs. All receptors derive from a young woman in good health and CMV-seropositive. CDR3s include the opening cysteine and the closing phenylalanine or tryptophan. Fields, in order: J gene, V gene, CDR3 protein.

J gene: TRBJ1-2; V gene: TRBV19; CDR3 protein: CASSWGTGAYGYTF
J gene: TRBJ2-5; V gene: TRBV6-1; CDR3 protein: CASSGGLAGFQETQYF
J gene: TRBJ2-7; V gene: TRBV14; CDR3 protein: CASSHLEGKQYF
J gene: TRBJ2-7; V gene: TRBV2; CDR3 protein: CASRGTGAEQYF
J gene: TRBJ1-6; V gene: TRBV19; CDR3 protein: CASSRQENSPLHF
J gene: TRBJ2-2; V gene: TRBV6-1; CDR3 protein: CASSGGGLAGTSGELFF
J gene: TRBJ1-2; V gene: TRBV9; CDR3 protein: CASSVSNRGNYGYTF
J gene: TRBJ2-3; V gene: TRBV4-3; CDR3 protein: CASSQDRGGQGTDTQYF
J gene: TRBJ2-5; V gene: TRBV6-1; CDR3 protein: CASRTQGFAQYF
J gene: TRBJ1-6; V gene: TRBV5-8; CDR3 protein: CASSFGTGGMSPLHF
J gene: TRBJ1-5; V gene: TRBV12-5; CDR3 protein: CASGLVVGEVNQPQHF
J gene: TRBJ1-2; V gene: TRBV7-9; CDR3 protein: CASSYRESDGYTF
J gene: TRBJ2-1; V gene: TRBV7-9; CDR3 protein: CASSRRGNPGGYEQFF
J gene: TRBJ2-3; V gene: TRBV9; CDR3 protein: CASSSGRGLWTDTQYF
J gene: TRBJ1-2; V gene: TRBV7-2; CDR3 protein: CASSFRDRANYGYTF
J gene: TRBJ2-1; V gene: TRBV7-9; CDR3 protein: CASSLVGGNEQFF
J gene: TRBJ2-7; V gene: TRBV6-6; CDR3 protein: CASSYLGAHEQYF
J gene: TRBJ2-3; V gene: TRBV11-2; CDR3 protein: CASRRRASESTDTQYF
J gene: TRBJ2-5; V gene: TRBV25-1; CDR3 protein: CASSEGLAGARQETQYF
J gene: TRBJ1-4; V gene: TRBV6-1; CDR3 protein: CASSIQDEKLFF
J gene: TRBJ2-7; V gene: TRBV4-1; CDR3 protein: CASRRTYLGQGGSYEQYF
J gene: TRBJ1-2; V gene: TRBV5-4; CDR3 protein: CASTPTTGQGLYGYTF
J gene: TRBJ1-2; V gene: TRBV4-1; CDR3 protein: CASSQEGRGLYGYTF
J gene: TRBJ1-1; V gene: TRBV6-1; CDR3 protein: CASSELTGGMNTEAFF
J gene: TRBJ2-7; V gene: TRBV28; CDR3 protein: CASSWTGPSYEQYF
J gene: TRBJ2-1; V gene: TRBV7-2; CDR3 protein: CASSLGTYNEQFF
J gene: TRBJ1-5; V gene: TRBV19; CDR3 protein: CASSIGQMYKPQHF
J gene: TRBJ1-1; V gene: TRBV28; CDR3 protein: CACRGPENTEAFF
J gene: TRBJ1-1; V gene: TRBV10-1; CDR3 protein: CASSESKNTEAFF
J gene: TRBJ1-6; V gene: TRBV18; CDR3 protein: CASSARGQANNSPLHF
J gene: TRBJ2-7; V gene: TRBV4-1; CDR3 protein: CASSQPAGTLYEQYF
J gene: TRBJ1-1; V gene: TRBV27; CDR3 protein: CASSLAGNTEAFF
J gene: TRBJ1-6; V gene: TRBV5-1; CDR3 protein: CASSLVGTGNSPLHF
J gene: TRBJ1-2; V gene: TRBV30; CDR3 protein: CAWSPQGVWYGYTF
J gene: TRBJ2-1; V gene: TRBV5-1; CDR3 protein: CASSLGLAGYNEQFF
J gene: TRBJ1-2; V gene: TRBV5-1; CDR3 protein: CASSPGTGGNYGYTF
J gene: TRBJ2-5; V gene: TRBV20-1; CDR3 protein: CSASRQGKQYF
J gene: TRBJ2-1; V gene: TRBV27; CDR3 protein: CASSLRTGNEQFF
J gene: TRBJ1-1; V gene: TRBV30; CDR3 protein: CAWTSGGGIEAFF
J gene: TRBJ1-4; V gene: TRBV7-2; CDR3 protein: CASSHSGRASRAGEKLFF
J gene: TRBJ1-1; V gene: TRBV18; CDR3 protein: CASSPARRQANTEAFF
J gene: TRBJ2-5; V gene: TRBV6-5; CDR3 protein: CASSPGTSGETQYF